The 14 T cell receptor beta chains in this list originate from one sample, sequenced in a study of CD8+ T cells in alopecia areata. RNA extraction and reverse transcription yielded cDNA as sequencing template. Repertoires were generated with immunoSEQ multiplex PCR, while TCRdb's copy carries only in-frame clones and drops some. The profile covers approximately 190,000 clones, with roughly 64% appearing a single time and about 5.5% taken by the ten largest. Treatment described: oral pan-JAK inhibitor, 5-10 mg twice daily. The input for sequencing was CD4+ T cells sorted from blood, taken at week 24, from a patient treated with tofacitinib. These receptor sequences come from a human donor with alopecia areata.

The chain recombines TRBV4-1 with TRBJ2-1, with 9 positions matching TRBD2. The germline CDR1 and CDR2 sequences are MGHRA and YSYEKL. This CDR3 comprises 18 residues. Trimming removed 3 bases from V and 7 bases from J; junction bases left unmatched: 16. The CDR3 region is CASSQRGSGGPTGNEQFF. The CDR3 DNA reads as TGCGCCAGCAGCCAGAGGGGTAGCGGGGGCCCAACTGGGAATGAGCAGTTCTTC.

The chain has TRBV5-1 and TRBJ2-5; 9 bases are a match to TRBD1. The ends lost 4 bases at V and 0 bases at J; junction bases unmatched: 4. CDR1 SGHRS and CDR2 YFSETQ come from the germline V gene. The CDR3 runs 15 residues. DNA of the CDR3: TGCGCCAGCAGCCAGGGGGACAGGGACCAAGAGACCCAGTACTTC. Its translation: CASSQGDRDQETQYF.

This clone was seen more than once but under ten times. This sample also contains other DNA sequences that code for the same CDR3. The V call is TRBV7-2, the J call TRBJ2-7, with unresolved D. Germline V lookup: CDR1 SGHTA, CDR2 FQGNSA. Trimming left V 2 bases short and J 1 base short, with 0 bases between. This CDR3 contains 11 residues. CDR3 bases: TGTGCCAGCAGCTTATCCTACGAGCAGTACTTC. Protein: CASSLSYEQYF.

This chain links TRBV28 with TRBJ2-5, with D maybe TRBD1 (7 bases). CDR3 length equals 15 residues. V lost 3 bases, J lost 2 bases, and 13 bases lay in between. The V gene's germline CDR1 is MDHEN and CDR2 SYDVKM. CDR3 in DNA: TGTGCCAGCAGTTTCCAGGCGGGACAGCAAGAGACCCAGTACTTC. Translating it yields CASSFQAGQQETQYF.

The rearrangement uses TRBV2 and TRBJ1-5, with D hard to call. The CDR3 consists of 13 residues. Germline values: CDR1 SNHLY, CDR2 FYNNEI. V lost 4 bases, J lost 3 bases, and 7 bases lay in between. The CDR3 protein is CASSADFNQPQHF. The CDR3 DNA follows: TGTGCCAGCAGTGCGGACTTCAATCAGCCCCAGCATTTT.

This chain uses TRBV6-1 with TRBJ2-5, with no clear D. CDR1 and CDR2 from the germline V gene are MNHNS and SASEGT. This CDR3 has 10 residues. With 6 bases removed from V and 4 bases from J, the gap between germline ends came to 3 bases. The CDR3 is CASSGETQYF. CDR3 in DNA: TGTGCCAGCAGCGGAGAGACCCAGTACTTC.

This clone was seen only a few times. The gene calls are TRBV5-1 and TRBJ1-4; perhaps TRBD1 as D (5 bases). This CDR3 contains 15 residues. The ends were cut back, 1 base at V and 5 bases at J, with 12 bases in the middle. CDR1 is SGHRS and CDR2 is YFSETQ in the germline V gene. Written as DNA, the CDR3 is TGCGCCAGCAGCTTGATGGGGCAAGGGAATGAAAAACTGTTTTTT. Its protein is CASSLMGQGNEKLFF.

This clone was counted a few times. The V call is TRBV5-6, the J call TRBJ2-3, with 8 bases aligning to TRBD2. With 1 base clipped from V and 2 bases from J, the junction kept 9 bases outside the gene matches. The germline V gene encodes CDR1 SGHDT and CDR2 YYEEEE. The CDR3 extends over 17 amino acids. The CDR3 DNA reads TGTGCCAGCAGCTTGAGGAGCGGGAGCCCTCACACAGATACGCAGTATTTT. Residues: CASSLRSGSPHTDTQYF.

This clone was seen a few times. This rearrangement joins TRBV7-3 to TRBJ2-7; D call uncertain. The V end lost 2 bases, the J end lost 8 bases, and 13 bases lay between the germline ends. The germline V gene has CDR1 SGHTA and CDR2 FQGTGA. CDR3 length: 13 amino acids. This CDR3 reads CASSLEASSQQYF. In DNA, the CDR3 is TGTGCCAGCAGCTTAGAGGCATCAAGCCAGCAGTACTTC.

Only a few counts were recorded for this clone. This chain joins TRBV9 and TRBJ1-2, with 9 bases matching TRBD1. The germline CDR1 and CDR2 sequences are SGDLS and YYNGEE. The CDR3 spans 18 residues. Losses at the gene ends were 4 bases for V and 3 bases for J; bases not matched to a gene: 16. The CDR3 sequence: CASSQRPRTGEWDYGYTF. Here the CDR3 DNA reads TGTGCCAGCAGCCAACGGCCTAGGACAGGGGAGTGGGACTATGGCTACACCTTC.

This clone was counted only a few times. The V call is TRBV14, the J call TRBJ1-4, with D uncertain. With 0 bases removed from V and 11 bases from J, the gap between germline ends came to 22 bases. In germline, CDR1 is SGHDN, CDR2 FVKESK. This CDR3 is built from 17 residues. CDR3 sequence (DNA): TGTGCCAGCAGCCAAGACAGGCCGGGATCGAGTAGGGCGAAACTGTTTTTT. Translation: CASSQDRPGSSRAKLFF.

The chain is built from TRBV5-1 and TRBJ1-2, with D unclear. The CDR3 has 15 residues. CDR1 SGHRS and CDR2 YFSETQ come from the germline V gene. Trimming left V 0 bases short and J 8 bases short, with 17 bases between. The DNA of the CDR3 is TGCGCCAGCAGCTTGGGAGGGAGCCGAACGGGCGGCTACACCTTC. Translation gives CASSLGGSRTGGYTF.

This clone was seen more than once but under ten times. This sequence joins TRBV16 and TRBJ1-2; D is unresolved. Germline CDR1 is KGHSY and CDR2 is FQNENV. V was trimmed by 7 bases and J by 4 bases, leaving 13 bases between them. CDR3 length: 13 residues. CDR3 sequence: CASTPGRSYGYTF. DNA of the CDR3: TGTGCCAGCACCCCCGGGCGAAGCTATGGCTACACCTTC.

The chain has TRBV30 and TRBJ2-7; weak D call: TRBD1 (6 bases). The CDR3 totals 13 residues. The germline V gene has CDR1 GTSNPN and CDR2 SVGIG (reference sequence). With 1 base removed from V and 3 bases from J, the gap between germline ends came to 10 bases. DNA of the CDR3: TGTGCCTGGAGTGGGGGGCTAGACTACGAGCAGTACTTC. Its translation: CAWSGGLDYEQYF.